This T cell receptor (beta chain) was profiled in a study of CD8+ T cells in alopecia areata. This clone has just a few counts. V gave up 1 base and J gave up 7 bases; unmatched junction bases: 9. The CDR3 is made up of 16 amino acids. Per the germline V gene, CDR1 is SGHRS and CDR2 is YFSETQ. As the sequencing template, cDNA was produced by extracting RNA and reverse transcribing it. Assay: immunoSEQ multiplex PCR; the TCRdb copy retains only in-frame clones and omits some. The sample yields approximately 200,000 clones, around 43% seen once. Specified treatment: oral pan-JAK inhibitor, 5-10 mg twice daily.

The starting material was CD4+ T cells sorted from blood, obtained at approximately week 36, from a patient treated with tofacitinib. J is TRBJ2-2 and V is TRBV5-1, with 8 positions matching TRBD1. The receptor comes from a human donor with alopecia areata. The CDR3 DNA is TGCGCCAGCAGCTTGCGCCCAGGGGGCGGAAACGGGGAGCTGTTTTTT. As protein: CASSLRPGGGNGELFF.